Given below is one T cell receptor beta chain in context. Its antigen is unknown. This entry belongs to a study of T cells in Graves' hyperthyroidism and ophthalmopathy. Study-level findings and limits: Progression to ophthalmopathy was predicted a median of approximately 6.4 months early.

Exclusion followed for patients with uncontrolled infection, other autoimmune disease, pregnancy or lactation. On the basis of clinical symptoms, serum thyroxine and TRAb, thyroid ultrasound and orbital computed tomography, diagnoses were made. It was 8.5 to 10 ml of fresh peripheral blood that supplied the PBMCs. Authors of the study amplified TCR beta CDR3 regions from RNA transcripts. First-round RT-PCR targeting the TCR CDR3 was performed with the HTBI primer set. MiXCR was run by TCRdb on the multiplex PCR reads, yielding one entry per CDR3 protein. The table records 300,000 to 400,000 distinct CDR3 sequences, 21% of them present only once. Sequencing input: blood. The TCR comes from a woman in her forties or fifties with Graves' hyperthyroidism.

CDR3 sequence: CASSLGLAGLSEQFF. The CDR3 nucleotides are TGTGCCAGCAGCCTGGGACTAGCGGGACTTAGTGAGCAGTTCTTC. The chain employs TRBV7-3 and TRBJ2-1, with 13 bases identical to TRBD2. The germline gives CDR1 SGHTA, CDR2 FQGTGA. With V trimmed by 5 bases and J by 9 bases, 7 bases remained unmatched. The CDR3 is 15 amino acids.